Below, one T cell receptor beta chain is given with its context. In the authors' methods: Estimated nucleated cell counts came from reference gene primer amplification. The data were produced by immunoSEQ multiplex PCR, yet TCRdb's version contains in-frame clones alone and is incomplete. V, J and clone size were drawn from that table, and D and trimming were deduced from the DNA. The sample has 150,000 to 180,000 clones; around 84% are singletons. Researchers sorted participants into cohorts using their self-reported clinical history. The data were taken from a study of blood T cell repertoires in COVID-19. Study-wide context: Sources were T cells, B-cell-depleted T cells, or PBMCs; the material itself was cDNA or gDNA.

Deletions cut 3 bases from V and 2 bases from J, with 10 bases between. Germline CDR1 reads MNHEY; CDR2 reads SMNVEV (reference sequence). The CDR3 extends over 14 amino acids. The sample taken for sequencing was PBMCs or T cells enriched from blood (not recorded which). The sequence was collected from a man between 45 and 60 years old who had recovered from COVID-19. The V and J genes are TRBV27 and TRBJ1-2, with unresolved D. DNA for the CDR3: TGTGCCAGCAGTTTGGAAGGGAGGAACTATGGCTACACCTTC. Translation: CASSLEGRNYGYTF.